This T cell receptor beta chain stems from a study of T cell repertoires in cytomegalovirus infection. Study overall: As its CMV epitopes, the study selected recently identified HLA-C-restricted and well-studied HLA-B-restricted targets.

MiXCR was run by TCRdb on the reads, yielding one entry per CDR3 protein. The table lists tens of thousands of distinct CDR3 sequences, about 29% of them singletons. General study points: Of the TCR beta families, the public ones yielded a cumulative frequency that identified carriers of CMV plus the relevant HLA. CMV-specific TCR beta clonotypes restricted by HLA-C were the ones dominating the ex vivo response.

V lost 7 bases, J lost 6 bases, and 9 bases lay in between. The CDR3 totals 12 residues. CDR1 and CDR2 from the germline V gene are KGHDR and SFDVKD. About this clonotype itself: No antigen is known for it.

V gene TRBV24-1 combines with J gene TRBJ2-1; no clear D. Sample: CD8+ T cells from cultured PBMCs, taken from culture after CMV antigen stimulation. The sequence derives from a human donor in good health (CMV status not recorded). Some clones in this sample may be carry-over from other donors' samples. The CDR3 nucleotides are TGTGCCACCAGCTCTGGTATCAATGAGCAGTTCTTC. Its protein product is CATSSGINEQFF.